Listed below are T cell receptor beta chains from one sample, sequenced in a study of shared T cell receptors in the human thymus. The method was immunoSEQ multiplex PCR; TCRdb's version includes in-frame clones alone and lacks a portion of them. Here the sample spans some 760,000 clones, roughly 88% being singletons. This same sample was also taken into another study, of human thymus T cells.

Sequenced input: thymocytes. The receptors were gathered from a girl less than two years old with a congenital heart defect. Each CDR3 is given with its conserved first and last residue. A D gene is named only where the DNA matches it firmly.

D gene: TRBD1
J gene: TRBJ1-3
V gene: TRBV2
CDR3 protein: CARQGGGNTIYF
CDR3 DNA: TGTGCCAGACAGGGGGGAGGAAACACCATATATTTT

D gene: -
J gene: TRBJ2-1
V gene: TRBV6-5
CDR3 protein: CASSYGGGFYNEQFF
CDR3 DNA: TGTGCCAGCAGTTACGGGGGCGGCTTCTACAATGAGCAGTTCTTC

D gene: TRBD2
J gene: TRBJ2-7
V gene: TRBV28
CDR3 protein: CASSLPTSGLHEQYF
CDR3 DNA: TGTGCCAGCAGTTTACCGACTAGCGGGTTGCACGAGCAGTACTTC

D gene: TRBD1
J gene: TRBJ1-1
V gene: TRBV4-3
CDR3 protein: CASSLIIGTAFEAFF
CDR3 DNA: TGCGCCAGCAGCCTAATTATAGGGACAGCGTTTGAAGCTTTCTTT

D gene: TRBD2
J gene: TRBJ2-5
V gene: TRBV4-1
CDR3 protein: CASREERGQETQYF
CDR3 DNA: TGCGCCAGCAGGGAAGAGCGGGGGCAAGAGACCCAGTACTTC

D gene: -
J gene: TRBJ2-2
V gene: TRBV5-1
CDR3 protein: CASSSEYTGELFF
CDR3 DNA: TGCGCCAGCAGCTCCGAGTACACCGGGGAGCTGTTTTTT

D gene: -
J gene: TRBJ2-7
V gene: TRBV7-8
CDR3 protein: CASSLGQDSYHEQYF
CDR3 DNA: TGTGCCAGCAGCTTAGGGCAGGATTCGTACCACGAGCAGTACTTC

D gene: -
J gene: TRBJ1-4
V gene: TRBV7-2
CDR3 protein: CASSLETRLKEKLFF
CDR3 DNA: TGTGCCAGCAGCTTAGAGACACGGCTTAAGGAAAAACTGTTTTTT

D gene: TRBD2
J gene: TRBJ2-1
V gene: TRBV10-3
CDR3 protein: CAISGGAGGDNEQFF
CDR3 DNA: TGTGCCATCAGTGGGGGAGCGGGGGGGGACAATGAGCAGTTCTTC

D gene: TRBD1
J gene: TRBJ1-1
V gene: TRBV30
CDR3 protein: CAWKPGTGGHDQRRNTEAFF
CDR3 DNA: TGTGCCTGGAAGCCCGGGACAGGGGGCCACGATCAGCGAAGGAACACTGAAGCTTTCTTT